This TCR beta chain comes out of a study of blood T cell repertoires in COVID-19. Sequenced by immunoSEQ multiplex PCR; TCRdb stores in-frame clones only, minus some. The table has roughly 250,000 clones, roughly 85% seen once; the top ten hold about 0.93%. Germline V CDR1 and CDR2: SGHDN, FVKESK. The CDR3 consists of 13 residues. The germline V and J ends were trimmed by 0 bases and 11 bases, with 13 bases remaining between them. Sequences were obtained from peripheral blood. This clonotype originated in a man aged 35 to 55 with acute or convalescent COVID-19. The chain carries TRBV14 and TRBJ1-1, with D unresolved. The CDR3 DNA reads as TGTGCCAGCAGCCAAGAGTTGGCGGGAAGGGCTTTCTTT. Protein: CASSQELAGRAFF. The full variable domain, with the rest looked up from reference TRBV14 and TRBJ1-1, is EAGVTQFPSHSVIEKGQTVTLRCDPISGHDNLYWYRRVMGKEIKFLLHFVKESKQDESGMPNNRFLAERTGGTYSTLKVQPAELEDSGVYFCASSQELAGRAFFGQGTRLTVV.